The 2 T cell receptor beta chains below all came from one sample that was sequenced in a study of T cells in localized non-small cell lung cancer. Here immunoSEQ multiplex PCR was the method, and the copy in TCRdb shows in-frame clones only, minus some. The sample contains some 16,000 clones, about 91% of which appear only once. The starting material was peripheral blood, obtained before any cancer treatment. Receptors originate from a female donor aged 60 or older with stage III squamous cell lung carcinoma.

The gene calls are TRBV28 and TRBJ2-5, with 7 bases fitting TRBD1. The CDR3 totals 13 residues. Germline V gene lookup returns CDR1 MDHEN and CDR2 SYDVKM. V lost 6 bases and J lost 3; bases outside the gene matches: 4. This CDR3 is CASRDRIEETQYF. DNA of the CDR3: TGTGCCAGCAGGGACAGGATTGAAGAGACCCAGTACTTC.

The chain employs TRBV19 and TRBJ1-5; the D is unclear. V was trimmed by 1 base and J by 0 bases, leaving 16 bases between them. There are 18 residues in the CDR3. Germline V lookup: CDR1 LNHDA, CDR2 SQIVND (reference sequence). In DNA form, the CDR3 reads TGTGCCAGTAGTATAGGGGGAAGTTTGGTGGCTAGCAATCAGCCCCAGCATTTT. It encodes CASSIGGSLVASNQPQHF.